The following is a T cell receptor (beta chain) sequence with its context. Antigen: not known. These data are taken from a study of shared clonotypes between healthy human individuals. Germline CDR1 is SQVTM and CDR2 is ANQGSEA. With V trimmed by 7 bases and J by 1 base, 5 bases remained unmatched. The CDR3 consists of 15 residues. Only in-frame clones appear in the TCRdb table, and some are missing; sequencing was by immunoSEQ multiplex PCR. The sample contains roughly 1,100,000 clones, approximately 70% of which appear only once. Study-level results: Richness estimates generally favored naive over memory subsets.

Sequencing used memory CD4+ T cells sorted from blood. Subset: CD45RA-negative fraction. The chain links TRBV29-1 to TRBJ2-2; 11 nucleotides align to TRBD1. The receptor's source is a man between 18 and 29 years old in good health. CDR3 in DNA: TGCAGCGGCGGGACAGGGGGGCTGAACACCGGGGAGCTGTTTTTT. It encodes CSGGTGGLNTGELFF.